Following are 4 T cell receptor beta chains from one sample sequenced in a study of blood T cells in healthy people across ages. A second PCR of roughly 6 to 12 cycles used a sample-barcoded 5' primer and a J-beta primer mix. Each CDR3 protein gets one entry after TCRdb re-called the 5' RACE reads with MiXCR. The sample records around 990,000 distinct CDR3 sequences, 35% to 40% being singletons. The specimen sequenced was blood. All receptors come from a man between 18 and 29 years old in good health.

This clonotype was recorded a few times. This chain links TRBV7-9 with TRBJ2-5; D remains unclear. Germline lookup yields CDR1 SEHNR and CDR2 FQNEAQ (reference sequence). The CDR3 is made up of 15 amino acids. Trimming cost V 1 base and J 11 bases, with 20 bases left between them. CDR3 amino acids: CASSLDGSGFSEQYF. CDR3 bases: TGTGCCAGCAGCTTAGATGGGTCCGGGTTCAGTGAGCAGTACTTC.

The V and J genes are TRBV12-3 or TRBV12-4 and TRBJ2-7; 8 nucleotides match TRBD2. Trimming cost V 6 bases and J 6 bases; bases outside gene matches: 13. The CDR3 runs 15 residues. The CDR3 DNA is TGTGCCAGCAGCCCCGTAGGACTAGCTGTTGGCGAGCAGTACTTC. This sequence encodes CASSPVGLAVGEQYF.

This clonotype was observed a handful of times. The chain uses TRBV6-5 and TRBJ2-5; 7 bases are shared with TRBD2. Per the germline V gene, CDR1 is MNHEY and CDR2 is SVGAGI. The length of the CDR3 is 14 residues. The V gene end was trimmed by 7 bases and the J gene end by 5 bases; junction bases not matched to a gene: 10. For the CDR3, the DNA is TGTGCCAGCACCGTAGCGGGCCCTGGGGAGACCCAGTACTTC. This gives the protein CASTVAGPGETQYF.

The chain has TRBV12-3 or TRBV12-4 and TRBJ1-3; weak D call: TRBD1 (5 bases). This CDR3 contains 16 residues. Trimming shortened V by 1 base and J by 3 bases, and 13 bases separated the two germline ends. CDR3 region: CASSLDPYGGGNTIYF. The CDR3 DNA reads as TGTGCCAGCAGTTTAGACCCGTACGGGGGTGGAAACACCATATATTTT.